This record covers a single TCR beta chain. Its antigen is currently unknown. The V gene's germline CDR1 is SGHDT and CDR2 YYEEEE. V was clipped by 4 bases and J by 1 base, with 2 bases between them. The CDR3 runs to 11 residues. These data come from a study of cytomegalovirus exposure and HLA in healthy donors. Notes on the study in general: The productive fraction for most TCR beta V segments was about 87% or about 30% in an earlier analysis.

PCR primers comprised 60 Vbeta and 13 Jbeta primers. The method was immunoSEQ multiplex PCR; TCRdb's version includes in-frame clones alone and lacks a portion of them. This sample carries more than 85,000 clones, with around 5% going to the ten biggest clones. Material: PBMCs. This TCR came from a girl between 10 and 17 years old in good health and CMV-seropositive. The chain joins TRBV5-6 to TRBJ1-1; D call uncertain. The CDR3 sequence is CASSRNTEAFF. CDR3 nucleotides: TGTGCCAGCAGCCGGAACACTGAAGCTTTCTTT.